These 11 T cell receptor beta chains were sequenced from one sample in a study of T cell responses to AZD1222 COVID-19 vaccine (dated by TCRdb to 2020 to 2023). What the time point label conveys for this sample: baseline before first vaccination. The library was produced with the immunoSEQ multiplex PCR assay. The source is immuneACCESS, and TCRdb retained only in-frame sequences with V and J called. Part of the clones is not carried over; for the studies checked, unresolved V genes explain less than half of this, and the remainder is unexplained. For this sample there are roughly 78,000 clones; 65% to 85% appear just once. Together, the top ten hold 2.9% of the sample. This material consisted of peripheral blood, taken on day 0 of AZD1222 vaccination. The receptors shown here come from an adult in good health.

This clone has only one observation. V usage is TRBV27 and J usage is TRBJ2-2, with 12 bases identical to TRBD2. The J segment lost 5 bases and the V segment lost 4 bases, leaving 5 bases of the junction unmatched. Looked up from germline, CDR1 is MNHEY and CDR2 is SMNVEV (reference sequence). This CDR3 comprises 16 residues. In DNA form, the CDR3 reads TGTGCCAGCAGTTCGGGGACTAGCGGGCGAACCGGGGAGCTGTTTTTT. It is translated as CASSSGTSGRTGELFF.

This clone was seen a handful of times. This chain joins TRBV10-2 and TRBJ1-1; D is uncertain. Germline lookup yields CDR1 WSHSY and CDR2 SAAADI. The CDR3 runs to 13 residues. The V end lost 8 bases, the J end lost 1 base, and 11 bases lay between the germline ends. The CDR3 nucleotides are TGCGCCAGCTGGTGGGATCCGAACACTGAAGCTTTCTTT. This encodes CASWWDPNTEAFF.

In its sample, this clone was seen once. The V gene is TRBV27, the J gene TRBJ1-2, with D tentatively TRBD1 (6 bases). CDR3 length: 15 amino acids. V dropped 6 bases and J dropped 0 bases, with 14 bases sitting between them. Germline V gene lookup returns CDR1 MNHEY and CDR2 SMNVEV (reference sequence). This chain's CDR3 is CASREGTSPNYGYTF. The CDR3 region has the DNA TGTGCCAGCAGAGAAGGGACATCTCCTAACTATGGCTACACCTTC.

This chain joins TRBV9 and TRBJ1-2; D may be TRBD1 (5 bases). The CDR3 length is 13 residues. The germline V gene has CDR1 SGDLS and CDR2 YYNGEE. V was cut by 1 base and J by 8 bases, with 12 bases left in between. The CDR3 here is CASSVSEGSGYTF. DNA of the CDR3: TGTGCCAGCAGCGTATCGGAGGGGAGCGGCTACACCTTC.

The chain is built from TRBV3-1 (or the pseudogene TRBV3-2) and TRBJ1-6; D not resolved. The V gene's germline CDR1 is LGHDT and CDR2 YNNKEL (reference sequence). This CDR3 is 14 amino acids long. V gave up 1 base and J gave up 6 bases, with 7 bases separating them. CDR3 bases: TGTGCCAGCAGCCAAGGCGGGTCTAATTCACCCCTCCACTTT. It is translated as CASSQGGSNSPLHF.

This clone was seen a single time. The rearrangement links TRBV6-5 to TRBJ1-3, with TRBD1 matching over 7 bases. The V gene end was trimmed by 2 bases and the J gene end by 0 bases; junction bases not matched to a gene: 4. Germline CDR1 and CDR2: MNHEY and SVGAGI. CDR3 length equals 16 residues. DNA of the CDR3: TGTGCCAGCAGTTACACGTGGGACAGCTCTGGAAACACCATATATTTT. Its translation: CASSYTWDSSGNTIYF.

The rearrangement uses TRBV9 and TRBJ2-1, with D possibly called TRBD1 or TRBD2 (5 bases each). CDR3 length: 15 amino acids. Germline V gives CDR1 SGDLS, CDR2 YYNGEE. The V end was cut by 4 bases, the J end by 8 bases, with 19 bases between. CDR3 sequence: CASSNFLGAGDEQFF. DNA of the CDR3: TGTGCCAGCAGCAACTTCCTCGGGGCCGGAGATGAGCAGTTCTTC.

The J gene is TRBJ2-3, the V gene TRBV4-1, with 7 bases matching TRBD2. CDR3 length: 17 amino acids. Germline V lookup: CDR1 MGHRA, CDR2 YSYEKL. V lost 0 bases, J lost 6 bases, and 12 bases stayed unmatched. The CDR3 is CASSQDSVAGVGDTQYF. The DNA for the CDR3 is TGCGCCAGCAGCCAAGACTCCGTCGCGGGGGTGGGTGATACGCAGTATTTT.

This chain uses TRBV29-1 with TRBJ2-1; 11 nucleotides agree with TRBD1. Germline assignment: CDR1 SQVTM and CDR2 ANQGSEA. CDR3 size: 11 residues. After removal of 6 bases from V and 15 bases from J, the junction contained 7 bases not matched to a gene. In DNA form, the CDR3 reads TGCAGCGTGAGGGACAGGGGGGATCTGTTCTTC. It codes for CSVRDRGDLFF.

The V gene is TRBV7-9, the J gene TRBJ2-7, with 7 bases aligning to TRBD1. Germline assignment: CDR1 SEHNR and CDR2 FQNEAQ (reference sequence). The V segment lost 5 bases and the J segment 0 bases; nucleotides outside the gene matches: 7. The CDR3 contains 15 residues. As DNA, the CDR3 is TGTGCCAGCAGCCAAAGGACAGGCGGCTCCTACGAGCAGTACTTC. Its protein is CASSQRTGGSYEQYF.

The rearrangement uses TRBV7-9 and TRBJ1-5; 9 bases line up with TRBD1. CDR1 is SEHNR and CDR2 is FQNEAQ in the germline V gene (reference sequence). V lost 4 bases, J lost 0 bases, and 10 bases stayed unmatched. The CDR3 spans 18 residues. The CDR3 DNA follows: TGTGCCAGCAGCTCGGGACAGGGAAAAGCGTATAGCAATCAGCCCCAGCATTTT. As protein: CASSSGQGKAYSNQPQHF.